These 17 T cell receptor beta chains came from one sample sequenced in a study of tumor and adjacent non-tumor tissue in lung cancer. This sample's RNA came from whole unsorted tissue. TCRbeta libraries were built with three rounds of nested PCR, modified from ARM-PCR. In TCRdb, the multiplex PCR reads were re-called with MiXCR into one record per CDR3 protein. This repertoire shows 110,000 or so distinct CDR3 sequences, roughly 74% found once; its top ten account for 37%. Sequencing was performed on lung tumor tissue. The receptors derive from a woman aged 55-69 years with non-small cell lung cancer.

The J gene is TRBJ2-7, the V gene TRBV28, with 9 bases identical to TRBD2. The CDR3 loop spans 14 amino acids. Germline loops: CDR1 MDHEN, CDR2 SYDVKM. V shed 5 bases, J shed 3 bases, and the junction held 5 bases outside the gene matches. The DNA for the CDR3 is TGTGCCAGCAGTCCCGGGACTAGCAACTACGAGCAGTACTTC. Its protein is CASSPGTSNYEQYF.

In regard to this clonotype: At one end, the junction sequence differs from germline, possibly due to a read error. The rearrangement uses TRBV4-2 and TRBJ2-2; D is tentatively TRBD1 or TRBD2 (5 bases each). This CDR3 has 16 residues. CDR1 is LGHNA, CDR2 YNFKEQ, per germline. The CDR3 nucleotides are TGTCCCAGCAGCCAAGTTCAGGGAGTAGGCACCGGGAAGCTGTTTTTT. Amino acid sequence: CPSSQVQGVGTGKLFF.

In the case of this clonotype: At one boundary the junction diverges from the germline segment, which might be a read error. The chain combines TRBV30 with TRBJ1-1; D gene ambiguous. CDR3 size: 13 residues. Germline CDR1 GTSNPN, CDR2 SVGIG (reference sequence). Here the CDR3 reads CVWTPRENTEAFF. In nucleotides, the CDR3 is TGTGTCTGGACTCCAAGGGAGAACACTGAAGCTTTCTTT.

For this clonotype: A read error is possible here, since a much larger clone lies one base away. This chain connects TRBV6-5 to TRBJ2-1, with unresolved D. CDR3 size: 11 residues. In germline, CDR1 is MNHEY, CDR2 SVGAGI. The CDR3 sequence is CDSRQYNEQFF. The CDR3, as DNA: TGTGACAGCAGGCAGTACAATGAGCAGTTCTTC.

Details on this clonotype: This may arise from a read error, as a much more abundant clone is one base away. Here the CDR3 DNA reads TGTGTCAGCAGTCTCTCTGATTCACCCCTCCACTTT. Its protein product is CVSSLSDSPLHF. The chain joins TRBV6-2 or TRBV6-3 to TRBJ1-6; no clear D gene. This CDR3 comprises 12 residues. Looked up from germline, CDR1 is MNHEY and CDR2 is SVGEGT.

A remark on this clonotype: This could be a read error, since a much larger clone is one nucleotide away. The DNA of the CDR3 is TGCGCCATCAGCCAGGGGGTAGTTGGATCACCCCTCCACTTT. The encoded protein is CAISQGVVGSPLHF. This sequence joins TRBV4-1 and TRBJ1-6; 7 nucleotides match TRBD1. This CDR3 comprises 14 residues. CDR1 and CDR2 (germline): MGHRA, YSYEKL.

The rearrangement links TRBV28 to TRBJ1-4, with D unclear. This CDR3 has 15 residues. Germline V lookup: CDR1 MDHEN, CDR2 SYDVKM. V lost 4 bases and J 3 bases, leaving 12 bases between the germline ends. This CDR3 reads CASSSPRQSNEKLFF. CDR3 DNA sequence: TGTGCCAGCAGTTCCCCGAGACAATCTAATGAAAAACTGTTTTTT.

Of note for this clonotype: It is unclear where the CDR3 begins or ends on the DNA, so no DNA is shown, and the CDR3 is as TCRdb lists it. The J gene is TRBJ2-3, the V gene TRBV4-3; the DNA was not compared with TRBD2, the D call given in the table. Germline-derived CDR1 and CDR2 are LGHNA and YSLEER. The CDR3 totals 16 residues, both ends included. CDR3 in amino acids: CTSRPVGGGITDTRYF.

This clonotype occurred many times. CDR3 region: CSGREASGTGELFF. The CDR3, as DNA: TGCAGCGGTCGGGAGGCTAGCGGCACCGGGGAGCTGTTTTTT. This chain uses TRBV29-1 with TRBJ2-2; 7 bases are a match to TRBD2. The CDR3 length is 14 residues. Losses at the gene ends were 7 bases for V and 4 bases for J; bases not matched to a gene: 9. Germline V gives CDR1 SQVTM, CDR2 ANQGSEA.

Details on this clonotype: Being one base from a much bigger clone, this may be a read error. The chain couples TRBV20-1 to TRBJ2-3; D uncertain. The CDR3 consists of 15 residues. The germline V gene encodes CDR1 DFQATT and CDR2 SNEGSKA (reference sequence). V dropped 3 bases and J dropped 0 bases, with 13 bases sitting between them. The CDR3 region is CSARANQPSTDTQYF. CDR3 bases: TGCAGTGCTAGGGCGAATCAACCTAGCACAGATACGCAGTATTTT.

The chain has TRBV11-3 and TRBJ2-5; 9 bases align to TRBD2. Germline V gene data show CDR1 as SGHNT and CDR2 as YENEEA. Trimming took 5 bases from V and 7 from J; bases not matched to a gene: 11. The CDR3 is made up of 15 amino acids. CDR3 loop: CASSPLAGGPVTQYF. In DNA, the CDR3 is TGTGCCAGCAGCCCTCTGGCGGGGGGGCCCGTGACCCAGTACTTC.

In this sample, this clonotype turned up many times. V is TRBV20-1 and J is TRBJ2-3, with 11 bases lining up with TRBD2. The trim removed 5 bases at V and 6 bases at J, leaving 10 bases unmatched. The CDR3 is made up of 15 amino acids. Germline loops: CDR1 DFQATT, CDR2 SNEGSKA (reference sequence). CDR3 amino acids: CSAPNLLAGVDTQYF. The CDR3 bases are TGCAGTGCTCCGAACTTACTAGCGGGAGTGGATACGCAGTATTTT.

Points on this clonotype: Since a much larger clone is just one base distant, this may be a read error. The V call is TRBV20-1, the J call TRBJ1-1, with D hard to call. The germline V gene has CDR1 DFQATT and CDR2 SNEGSKA (reference sequence). V lost 4 bases and J 3 bases, leaving 12 bases between the germline ends. The CDR3 totals 13 residues. The CDR3 spells CSAIIPGHTEAFF. The CDR3 DNA reads TGCAGTGCTATCATACCAGGACACACTGAAGCTTTCTTT.

Concerning this clonotype itself: Sequence at one end of the junction differs from germline and may be a read error. The V and J genes are TRBV20-1 and TRBJ1-2, with D unresolved. Looked up from germline, CDR1 is DFQATT and CDR2 is SNEGSKA (reference sequence). The CDR3 loop spans 12 amino acids. CDR3 DNA: TGCAATGCTCCAGACATGGGTCATGGCTACACCTTC. It translates to CNAPDMGHGYTF.

Worth noting for this clonotype: A junction boundary mismatches the germline segment, possibly from a read error. J is TRBJ2-2 and V is TRBV6-1; 7 bases line up with TRBD1. The CDR3 is 15 amino acids. Germline V gene sequence: CDR1 MNHNS, CDR2 SASEGT. This CDR3 is CASSKDRPDTGELFF. The CDR3 coding sequence is TGTGCCAGCTCTAAGGACAGGCCGGACACCGGGGAACTGTTTTTT.

Here the CDR3 DNA reads TGCAGTGCTATCGGTGGGGCTGGAGATACGCAGTATTTT. This encodes CSAIGGAGDTQYF. J is TRBJ2-3 and V is TRBV20-1; a weak D match, TRBD1 (5 bases). There are 13 residues in the CDR3. Germline V gives CDR1 DFQATT, CDR2 SNEGSKA (reference sequence). V gave up 4 bases and J gave up 5 bases, with 13 bases separating them.

As for this clonotype: An end of the junction differs from the germline gene, which may be a read error. This chain connects TRBV5-6 to TRBJ1-1, with no clear D. Germline CDR1 reads SGHDT; CDR2 reads YYEEEE. This CDR3 region has 14 residues. In DNA, the CDR3 is TGTGCCAGCAGCTTGGCGGGGATGAACAATGAAGCTTTCTTT. Translating gives CASSLAGMNNEAFF.